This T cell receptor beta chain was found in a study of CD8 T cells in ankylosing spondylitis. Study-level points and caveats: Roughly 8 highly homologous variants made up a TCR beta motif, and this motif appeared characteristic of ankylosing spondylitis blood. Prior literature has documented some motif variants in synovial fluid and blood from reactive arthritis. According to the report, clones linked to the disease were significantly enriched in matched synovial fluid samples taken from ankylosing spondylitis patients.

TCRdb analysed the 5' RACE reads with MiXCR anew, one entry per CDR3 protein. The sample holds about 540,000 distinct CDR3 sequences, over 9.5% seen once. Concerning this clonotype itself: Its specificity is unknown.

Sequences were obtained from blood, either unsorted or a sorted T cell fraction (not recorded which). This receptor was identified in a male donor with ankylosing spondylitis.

CDR3 in amino acids: CASSLIGGHYEQYF. The CDR3 DNA is TGCGCCAGCAGCTTGATTGGGGGACACTACGAGCAGTACTTC. The rearrangement joins TRBV5-1 to TRBJ2-7; tentative D call: TRBD1 (6 bases). CDR1 is SGHRS and CDR2 is YFSETQ in the germline V gene. Trimming cost V 1 base and J 3 bases, with 11 bases left between them. There are 14 residues in the CDR3.